These 30 T cell receptor beta chains came from one sample sequenced in a study of human T cells and chemical hapten exposure. Time point denoted: patch test 3, about 24 weeks after DPC sensitization. Treatment noted: therapeutic diphenylcyclopropenone sensitization with weekly scalp DPC. TCRdb re-called the RACE reads through MiXCR, storing one row per CDR3 protein. The sample lists about 190,000 distinct CDR3 sequences; about 22% were seen once. This material consisted of whole blood, taken in connection with sensitization to the hapten diphenylcyclopropenone (DPC). These receptors were collected from a woman in her thirties or forties with alopecia areata. Some clones in this sample may be carry-over from other donors' samples.

This clonotype was seen a few times. The V and J genes are TRBV20-1 and TRBJ2-7; 9 bases fit TRBD2. Germline V CDR1 and CDR2: DFQATT, SNEGSKA (reference sequence). V lost 1 base to trimming and J lost 2 bases; unmatched junction nucleotides: 12. The CDR3 length is 17 residues. In nucleotides, the CDR3 is TGCAGTGCTAGAGCCGTGTCACTAGCGGGCCGGACCTACGAGCAGTACTTC. Translation: CSARAVSLAGRTYEQYF.

This clonotype was seen a handful of times. V and J are TRBV10-3 and TRBJ2-7; either TRBD1 or TRBD2 may fit D (5 bases each). Germline CDR1 ENHRY, CDR2 SYGVKD. V gave up 3 bases and J gave up 3 bases, with 15 bases separating them. The CDR3 runs 15 residues. Here the CDR3 reads CAISEEGPPNYEQYF. CDR3 nucleotides: TGTGCCATCAGTGAAGAGGGACCACCAAACTACGAGCAGTACTTC.

The V and J genes are TRBV29-1 and TRBJ2-2; 8 nucleotides align to TRBD2. Germline CDR1 SQVTM, CDR2 ANQGSEA. The trim removed 7 bases at V and 3 bases at J, leaving 4 bases unmatched. This CDR3 spans 13 amino acids. The CDR3 spells CSGGRSYTGELFF. The CDR3 DNA follows: TGCAGCGGCGGGAGGTCTTACACCGGGGAGCTGTTTTTT.

The chain has TRBV5-1 and TRBJ2-3, with 7 positions matching TRBD2. The CDR3 is 15 amino acids. Trimming removed 0 bases from V and 2 bases from J; junction bases left unmatched: 3. Germline CDR1 SGHRS, CDR2 YFSETQ. The CDR3, as DNA: TGCGCCAGCAGCTTGGCCGGGACTACCACAGATACGCAGTATTTT. It codes for CASSLAGTTTDTQYF.

As DNA, the CDR3 is TGCGCCAGCAGCTTGTCGTCCGGGACAGATGGCTACACCTTC. Translation gives CASSLSSGTDGYTF. The chain links TRBV5-1 to TRBJ1-2; 7 bases align to TRBD1. The CDR3 contains 14 residues. Germline CDR1 SGHRS, CDR2 YFSETQ. V lost 1 base to trimming and J lost 6 bases; unmatched junction nucleotides: 6. The entire variable domain, with the rest obtained from reference TRBV5-1 and TRBJ1-2, is as follows: KAGVTQTPRYLIKTRGQQVTLSCSPISGHRSVSWYQQTPGQGLQFLFEYFSETQRNKGNFPGRFSGRQFSNSRSEMNVSTLELGDSALYLCASSLSSGTDGYTFGSGTRLTVV.

This clonotype was counted only a few times. The genes are TRBV4-3 and TRBJ2-1, with 8 bases matching TRBD2. The CDR3 extends over 16 amino acids. With 0 bases clipped from V and 12 bases from J, the junction kept 13 bases outside the gene matches. The V gene's germline CDR1 is LGHNA and CDR2 YSLEER. The CDR3 spells CASSQEWGLEGGRQFF. CDR3 DNA: TGCGCCAGCAGCCAAGAGTGGGGACTAGAGGGGGGTCGGCAGTTCTTC.

This clonotype was counted only a few times. J is TRBJ2-6 and V is TRBV4-2; 8 bases agree with TRBD1. V shed 2 bases and J 2 bases; nucleotides not matched to a gene: 5. CDR1 is LGHNA, CDR2 YNFKEQ, per germline. CDR3 length: 17 amino acids. In DNA, the CDR3 is TGTGCCAGCAGCCAACCGGGACAGGCCCCTGGGGCCAACGTCCTGACTTTC. It specifies CASSQPGQAPGANVLTF.

The chain recombines TRBV15 with TRBJ1-5; D uncertain. Germline-derived CDR1 and CDR2 are LNHNV and YYDKDF (reference sequence). Deletions cut 6 bases from V and 0 bases from J, with 9 bases between. The CDR3 has 14 residues. The CDR3 sequence: CATSLEYSNQPQHF. CDR3 bases: TGTGCCACCAGTCTAGAATATAGCAATCAGCCCCAGCATTTT.

This clonotype has a handful of counts. The chain joins TRBV29-1 to TRBJ1-1, with D possibly TRBD1 on 5 matching bases. CDR3 length: 13 amino acids. The germline V gene encodes CDR1 SQVTM and CDR2 ANQGSEA. Trimming stripped 6 bases from V and 3 bases from J, with 14 bases between. The CDR3 protein is CSVQESWDTEAFF. CDR3 coding DNA: TGCAGCGTACAGGAGTCCTGGGACACTGAAGCTTTCTTT.

CDR3 coding DNA: TGTGCCAGCAGCCAAGATCCCGGGGACACTGAAGCTTTCTTT. It translates to CASSQDPGDTEAFF. The rearrangement links TRBV3-1 to TRBJ1-1; D is unclear. Per the germline V gene, CDR1 is LGHDT and CDR2 is YNNKEL (reference sequence). Trimming took 0 bases from V and 3 from J, leaving 8 bases between them. The CDR3 consists of 14 residues. The full variable domain, in which reference TRBV3-1 and TRBJ1-1 provide the parts outside the CDR3, is DTAVSQTPKYLVTQMGNDKSIKCEQNLGHDTMYWYKQDSKKFLKIMFSYNNKELIINETVPNRFSPKSPDKAHLNLHINSLELGDSAVYFCASSQDPGDTEAFFGQGTRLTVV.

This chain links TRBV12-3 or TRBV12-4 with TRBJ2-5; no reliable D call. CDR3 length: 13 residues. V lost 3 bases to trimming and J lost 2 bases, with 7 bases between them. The CDR3 reads CASSFGIQETQYF. The CDR3 DNA follows: TGTGCCAGCAGTTTTGGGATTCAAGAGACCCAGTACTTC.

Only a few counts were recorded for this clonotype. This chain links TRBV6-2 or TRBV6-3 with TRBJ1-1; 7 bases align to TRBD1. J lost 1 base, V lost 7 bases, and 3 bases had no gene match. The CDR3 loop spans 13 amino acids. Germline-derived CDR1 and CDR2 are MNHEY and SVGEGT. The CDR3 protein is CASTRTGNTEAFF. The DNA of the CDR3 is TGTGCCAGCACCCGGACAGGGAACACTGAAGCTTTCTTT.

This clonotype was seen only a few times. V is TRBV7-2 and J is TRBJ2-5; 13 bases line up with TRBD2. J was trimmed by 5 bases and V by 1 base; bases with no gene match: 4. The CDR3 has 16 amino acids. Germline-derived CDR1 and CDR2 are SGHTA and FQGNSA. In nucleotides, the CDR3 is TGTGCCAGCAGCTTAGGGACTAGCGGGAGCCCGGAGACCCAGTACTTC. Residues: CASSLGTSGSPETQYF.

The chain recombines TRBV7-8 with TRBJ1-2; D gene uncertain. The CDR3 runs 14 residues. Germline loops: CDR1 SGHVS, CDR2 FQNEAQ. Trimming removed 1 base at V and 3 bases at J, with 9 bases between. CDR3 DNA sequence: TGTGCCAGCAGCTTAGATGCCGGAGACTATGGCTACACCTTC. Translation: CASSLDAGDYGYTF.

This clonotype was seen repeatedly, ten times or more. The rearrangement links TRBV10-3 to TRBJ2-5; D is unclear. CDR3 length: 13 residues. Per the germline V gene, CDR1 is ENHRY and CDR2 is SYGVKD. Trimming cost V 0 bases and J 5 bases, with 7 bases left between them. CDR3: CAISESGLETQYF. CDR3 nucleotide sequence: TGTGCCATCAGTGAGTCGGGTCTGGAGACCCAGTACTTC.

This clonotype has more than one count but fewer than ten. This sequence joins TRBV7-2 and TRBJ2-5; no clear D gene. V dropped 1 base and J dropped 1 base, with 7 bases sitting between them. CDR3 size: 14 residues. The germline V gene encodes CDR1 SGHTA and CDR2 FQGNSA. The CDR3 region has the DNA TGTGCCAGCAGCTTAGGTGGGCTCCAAGAGACCCAGTACTTC. Translation: CASSLGGLQETQYF.

The V gene is TRBV27, the J gene TRBJ2-7; the D gene is possibly TRBD2 (5 bases). The CDR3 has 11 amino acids. Trimming stripped 7 bases from V and 7 bases from J, with 11 bases between. CDR1 is MNHEY, CDR2 SMNVEV, per germline (reference sequence). The CDR3 DNA sequence: TGTGCCAGCATCCCCGGGAATGAGCAGTACTTC. Amino acids: CASIPGNEQYF.

This clonotype was counted between two and nine times. The chain uses TRBV5-1 and TRBJ2-1; 9 bases are a match to TRBD2. CDR3 length: 15 residues. V dropped 4 bases and J dropped 6; count of bases not matched to a gene: 8. Per the germline V gene, CDR1 is SGHRS and CDR2 is YFSETQ. The CDR3 nucleotides are TGCGCCAGCAGCGCGGGGGGGTCCAGGGTCAATGAGCAGTTCTTC. Translated: CASSAGGSRVNEQFF. Complete variable domain (other parts from reference TRBV5-1 and TRBJ2-1): KAGVTQTPRYLIKTRGQQVTLSCSPISGHRSVSWYQQTPGQGLQFLFEYFSETQRNKGNFPGRFSGRQFSNSRSEMNVSTLELGDSALYLCASSAGGSRVNEQFFGPGTRLTVL.

This clonotype was recorded a few times. In DNA form, the CDR3 reads TGTGCCAGCCGATTTGGTGGCACAGATACGCAGTATTTT. Residues: CASRFGGTDTQYF. The chain uses TRBV6-1 and TRBJ2-3; D gene unclear. Germline V gene sequence: CDR1 MNHNS, CDR2 SASEGT. The CDR3 runs 13 residues. Trimming left V 8 bases short and J 1 base short, with 10 bases between.

This clonotype has only a few counts. The V and J genes are TRBV6-6 and TRBJ2-7; D is unresolved. Looked up from germline, CDR1 is MNHNY and CDR2 is SVGAGI (reference sequence). The CDR3 loop spans 14 amino acids. V lost 4 bases to trimming and J lost 0 bases, with 10 bases between them. CDR3 region: CASSSQQISYEQYF. For the CDR3, the DNA is TGTGCCAGCAGTTCCCAACAAATCTCCTACGAGCAGTACTTC.

The gene calls are TRBV6-1 and TRBJ1-5; D gene uncertain. CDR1 is MNHNS and CDR2 is SASEGT in the germline V gene. The CDR3 extends over 17 amino acids. Trimming cost V 4 bases and J 4 bases, with 20 bases left between them. The CDR3 coding sequence is TGTGCCAGCAGTGTAGTCGTGAGGGCATCGGGAAATCAGCCCCAGCATTTT. Translating gives CASSVVVRASGNQPQHF.

The table lists this clonotype with many counts. CDR3 bases: TGTGCCAGCTCACTGGCTAGCGGTTCCTCCTACGAGCAGTACTTC. Protein: CASSLASGSSYEQYF. This chain connects TRBV18 to TRBJ2-7; 7 nucleotides agree with TRBD2. Trimming took 4 bases from V and 0 from J; bases not matched to a gene: 6. The CDR3 has 15 residues. In germline, CDR1 is KGHSH, CDR2 LQKENI.

The V and J genes are TRBV2 and TRBJ2-1; D not certain. Trimming shortened V by 5 bases and J by 8 bases, and 22 bases separated the two germline ends. The CDR3 extends over 16 amino acids. The germline CDR1 and CDR2 sequences are SNHLY and FYNNEI. The CDR3 reads CASSKGGASRFYEQFF. CDR3 coding DNA: TGTGCCAGCAGTAAGGGTGGCGCCTCCCGCTTCTATGAGCAGTTCTTC. Using reference TRBV2 and TRBJ2-1 for the parts outside the CDR3, the full variable domain is EPEVTQTPSHQVTQMGQEVILRCVPISNHLYFYWYRQILGQKVEFLVSFYNNEISEKSEIFDDQFSVERPDGSNFTLKIRSTKLEDSAMYFCASSKGGASRFYEQFFGPGTRLTVL.

This clonotype has a handful of counts. This chain uses TRBV6-5 with TRBJ2-5; no clear D gene. Germline CDR1 MNHEY, CDR2 SVGAGI. V was pared by 6 bases and J by 5 bases, with 13 bases between. This CDR3 region has 13 residues. The CDR3 loop is CASSLPPFETQYF. DNA of the CDR3: TGTGCCAGCAGCCTCCCCCCGTTCGAGACCCAGTACTTC.

This clonotype was counted only a few times. This chain joins TRBV7-2 and TRBJ2-3, with D possibly matching TRBD1 (5 bases). Per germline, CDR1 SGHTA and CDR2 FQGNSA. This CDR3 is built from 15 residues. The V end was cut by 6 bases, the J end by 5 bases, with 18 bases between. The CDR3 region is CASSWGPGSGDTQYF. Here the CDR3 DNA reads TGTGCCAGCAGTTGGGGCCCCGGAAGTGGAGATACGCAGTATTTT. Full variable domain (remainder filled in from reference TRBV7-2 and TRBJ2-3): GAGVSQSPSNKVTEKGKDVELRCDPISGHTALYWYRQSLGQGLEFLIYFQGNSAPDKSGLPSDRFSAERTGGSVSTLTIQRTQQEDSAVYLCASSWGPGSGDTQYFGPGTRLTVL.

This clonotype was counted ten times or more. This rearrangement joins TRBV12-3 or TRBV12-4 to TRBJ1-1; unclear D gene. With 6 bases removed from V and 2 bases from J, the gap between germline ends came to 19 bases. The length of the CDR3 is 16 residues. The DNA for the CDR3 is TGTGCCAGCAGGAGTTCGGGCCATATGCTTAACACTGAAGCTTTCTTT. Its translation: CASRSSGHMLNTEAFF.

This clonotype was seen a few times. The CDR3 sequence is CASSQAGGPGGEQFF. In DNA, the CDR3 is TGTGCCAGCAGCCAAGCGGGAGGGCCGGGCGGTGAGCAGTTCTTC. The chain is built from TRBV7-9 and TRBJ2-1; the match to TRBD2 covers 10 bases. This CDR3 region has 15 residues. Germline V gene sequence: CDR1 SEHNR, CDR2 FQNEAQ (reference sequence). The junction had 10 bases not matched to a gene; V was cut back by 5 bases and J by 9 bases.

The V and J genes are TRBV6-2 or TRBV6-3 and TRBJ2-5; D not certain. Germline CDR1 is MNHEY and CDR2 is SVGEGT. The ends were cut back, 5 bases at V and 4 bases at J, with 14 bases in the middle. The CDR3 length is 14 residues. In nucleotides, the CDR3 is TGTGCCAGCAGTAACTACGCAGGTTTAGAGACCCAGTACTTC. This codes for CASSNYAGLETQYF.

This clonotype appeared many times. V and J are TRBV7-2 and TRBJ2-3; D gene unclear. The length of the CDR3 is 13 residues. Germline CDR1 reads SGHTA; CDR2 reads FQGNSA. With 6 bases removed from V and 4 bases from J, the gap between germline ends came to 11 bases. The CDR3 spells CASRSKWPDTQYF. Here the CDR3 DNA reads TGTGCCAGCAGGTCTAAATGGCCAGATACGCAGTATTTT.

The chain is built from TRBV29-1 and TRBJ2-2, with TRBD1 as a possible D gene (5 bases). The germline V and J ends were trimmed by 8 bases and 1 base, with 11 bases remaining between them. The CDR3 covers 13 residues. The germline CDR1 and CDR2 sequences are SQVTM and ANQGSEA. The CDR3 DNA sequence: TGCAGCTCACAGGTTGAGAACACCGGGGAGCTGTTTTTT. Translated, it gives CSSQVENTGELFF.